This is a list of T cell receptor beta chains from one sample in a study of Graves' ophthalmopathy and Graves' hyperthyroidism. Via MiXCR, TCRdb re-called the multiplex PCR reads, giving one row per CDR3 protein. The sample shows a few hundred thousand distinct CDR3 sequences, roughly 21% of them seen only once. The material sequenced was peripheral blood. The receptors derive from a woman aged 50 to 60 with Graves' ophthalmopathy. Both conserved end residues are part of each CDR3. The D gene is left open where the match is weak. Only some rows state a clone size, as once, few, many or a class for expanded clones.

clone size: many
J gene: TRBJ1-2
D gene: -
V gene: TRBV28
CDR3 DNA: TGTGCCAGCACCAGAAAGTTGGTCTATGGCTACACCTTC
CDR3 protein: CASTRKLVYGYTF

clone size: many
J gene: TRBJ2-7
D gene: TRBD1
V gene: TRBV27
CDR3 DNA: TGTGCCAGCAGTTCCGCCGGACAGGGGATCTACGAGCAGTACTTC
CDR3 protein: CASSSAGQGIYEQYF

clone size: few
J gene: TRBJ2-4
D gene: -
V gene: TRBV18
CDR3 DNA: TGTGCCAGCTCACGGGAGTCCAAAAACATTCAGTACTTC
CDR3 protein: CASSRESKNIQYF

clone size: -
J gene: TRBJ1-2
D gene: -
V gene: TRBV27
CDR3 DNA: TGTGCCAGCAGTAACCTTGGAGTCTATGGCTACACCTTC
CDR3 protein: CASSNLGVYGYTF

clone size: many
J gene: TRBJ2-7
D gene: -
V gene: TRBV12-3/TRBV12-4
CDR3 DNA: TGTGCCAGCAGTCCAGACAGATTCCTTCAATACGAGCAGTACTTC
CDR3 protein: CASSPDRFLQYEQYF

clone size: -
J gene: TRBJ2-2
D gene: TRBD2
V gene: TRBV9
CDR3 DNA: TGTGCCAGCAGCGTAGCTACCCCCAAACTAGCGCTCCCGAACACCGGGGAGCTGTTTTTT
CDR3 protein: CASSVATPKLALPNTGELFF

clone size: many
J gene: TRBJ1-2
D gene: -
V gene: TRBV27
CDR3 DNA: TGTGCCAGCTCCCTTTCGGGTCGCGGCTACACCTTC
CDR3 protein: CASSLSGRGYTF

clone size: few
J gene: TRBJ2-2
D gene: -
V gene: TRBV28
CDR3 DNA: TGTGCCAGCAGTTTTTTGGGGGACACCGGGGAGCTGTTTTTT
CDR3 protein: CASSFLGDTGELFF

clone size: many
J gene: TRBJ1-1
D gene: TRBD1
V gene: TRBV20-1
CDR3 DNA: TGCAGTGTTTGGGACAGGAACACTGAAGCTTTCTTT
CDR3 protein: CSVWDRNTEAFF

clone size: -
J gene: TRBJ2-5
D gene: -
V gene: TRBV27
CDR3 DNA: TGTGCCAGCAGTGTGGCCGGGGAGACCCAGTACTTC
CDR3 protein: CASSVAGETQYF

clone size: many
J gene: TRBJ2-5
D gene: -
V gene: TRBV5-5
CDR3 DNA: TGTGCCAGCAGTCCGGGCCCCCAGGGGACCGGAGAGACCCAGTACTTC
CDR3 protein: CASSPGPQGTGETQYF

clone size: many
J gene: TRBJ1-6
D gene: -
V gene: TRBV6-5
CDR3 DNA: TGTGCCAGCAGTTACCTCCTACGGAGGGGGAGGGATTCACCCCTCCACTTT
CDR3 protein: CASSYLLRRGRDSPLHF

clone size: few
J gene: TRBJ1-2
D gene: -
V gene: TRBV29-1
CDR3 DNA: TGCAGCGTTGAGTTTAGGTCCAACTATGGCTACACCTTC
CDR3 protein: CSVEFRSNYGYTF

clone size: -
J gene: TRBJ1-1
D gene: -
V gene: TRBV27
CDR3 DNA: TGTGCCAGCAGTTTTCGGACAAGTAGGGACACTGAAGCTTTCTTT
CDR3 protein: CASSFRTSRDTEAFF

clone size: many
J gene: TRBJ2-5
D gene: -
V gene: TRBV28
CDR3 DNA: TGTGCCAGCAGTTTAGACAGGATAAAGACCCAGTACTTC
CDR3 protein: CASSLDRIKTQYF

clone size: -
J gene: TRBJ2-1
D gene: TRBD2
V gene: TRBV19
CDR3 DNA: TGTGCCAGTACTAAGGCGGGACTAGTGGCACACTCCTACAATGAGCAGTTCTTC
CDR3 protein: CASTKAGLVAHSYNEQFF

clone size: many
J gene: TRBJ2-5
D gene: -
V gene: TRBV28
CDR3 DNA: TGTGCCAGCAGTTTGGAACACACGGTGGAGACCCAGTACTTC
CDR3 protein: CASSLEHTVETQYF

clone size: many
J gene: TRBJ2-5
D gene: TRBD2
V gene: TRBV29-1
CDR3 DNA: TGCAGCGCCGGGAGGGATGACAGGCCCCTGGACTTC
CDR3 protein: CSAGRDDRPLDF

clone size: -
J gene: TRBJ2-7
D gene: -
V gene: TRBV27
CDR3 DNA: TGTGCCAGCAGTTTAGCTGGGGCGGTTCGCGAGCAGTACTTC
CDR3 protein: CASSLAGAVREQYF

clone size: many
J gene: TRBJ1-1
D gene: TRBD1
V gene: TRBV20-1
CDR3 DNA: TGCAGTGCTGCTAGGGGGCTCACTGAAGCTTTCTTT
CDR3 protein: CSAARGLTEAFF

clone size: once
J gene: TRBJ1-1
D gene: TRBD1
V gene: TRBV29-1
CDR3 DNA: TGCAGCGTTGACTCACAGGGGGCTGGGAACACTGAAGCTTTCTTT
CDR3 protein: CSVDSQGAGNTEAFF

clone size: few
J gene: TRBJ2-2
D gene: -
V gene: TRBV14
CDR3 DNA: TGTGCCAGCAGCTTGACTCGGGCAGGCGCCGGGGAGCTGTTTTTT
CDR3 protein: CASSLTRAGAGELFF

clone size: many
J gene: TRBJ2-7
D gene: TRBD2
V gene: TRBV7-3
CDR3 DNA: TGTGCCAGCAGCTTACGCGGGAGGGAATACGAGCAGTACTTC
CDR3 protein: CASSLRGREYEQYF

clone size: many
J gene: TRBJ2-5
D gene: -
V gene: TRBV20-1
CDR3 DNA: TGCAGTGCTACCGTGGCGGGTGGGGAGGAGACCCAGTACTTC
CDR3 protein: CSATVAGGEETQYF

clone size: many
J gene: TRBJ2-7
D gene: -
V gene: TRBV4-1
CDR3 DNA: TGCGCCAGCAGCCAAGCGAGACAGGTGGCCTACGAGCAGTACTTC
CDR3 protein: CASSQARQVAYEQYF

clone size: many
J gene: TRBJ1-2
D gene: TRBD1
V gene: TRBV6-1
CDR3 DNA: TGTGCCAGCAGAAGGACCTCGGGACAGGGGCGGAACTACACCTTC
CDR3 protein: CASRRTSGQGRNYTF

clone size: -
J gene: TRBJ1-1
D gene: -
V gene: TRBV29-1
CDR3 DNA: TGCAGCGTTGAAGATTGGGGAGACACTGAAGCTTTCTTT
CDR3 protein: CSVEDWGDTEAFF

clone size: -
J gene: TRBJ2-5
D gene: -
V gene: TRBV12-3/TRBV12-4
CDR3 DNA: TGTGCCAGCAGTTGGCCCTCGGACGGCCGGACCCAGTACTTC
CDR3 protein: CASSWPSDGRTQYF

clone size: once
J gene: TRBJ1-2
D gene: -
V gene: TRBV11-2
CDR3 DNA: TGTGCCAGCAGCTTAGACAGGGTAGACCGCGGCTACACCTTC
CDR3 protein: CASSLDRVDRGYTF

clone size: -
J gene: TRBJ1-2
D gene: -
V gene: TRBV12-3/TRBV12-4
CDR3 DNA: TGTGCCAGCAACCAGGGGTACAGCAACTATGGCTACACCTTC
CDR3 protein: CASNQGYSNYGYTF

clone size: many
J gene: TRBJ2-2
D gene: TRBD2
V gene: TRBV15
CDR3 DNA: TGTGCCACCAGCGTACTAGCGGACTTGAACACCGGGGAGCTGTTTTTT
CDR3 protein: CATSVLADLNTGELFF

clone size: many
J gene: TRBJ2-6
D gene: -
V gene: TRBV28
CDR3 DNA: TGTGCCTCGCGCATCTCTGGGGCCAACGTCCTGACTTTC
CDR3 protein: CASRISGANVLTF

clone size: many
J gene: TRBJ2-4
D gene: TRBD2
V gene: TRBV9
CDR3 DNA: TGTGCCAGCAGCGTAGGGGGACTAGCGGCCAAAAACATTCAGTACTTC
CDR3 protein: CASSVGGLAAKNIQYF

clone size: -
J gene: TRBJ1-2
D gene: -
V gene: TRBV12-3/TRBV12-4
CDR3 DNA: TGTGCCAGCAGTCTATCGGGGGCGCAGGCTGGCTACACCTTC
CDR3 protein: CASSLSGAQAGYTF

clone size: many
J gene: TRBJ2-5
D gene: -
V gene: TRBV27
CDR3 DNA: TGTGCCAGCAGCCTCACACGGACAAGGCAAGAGACCCAGTACTTC
CDR3 protein: CASSLTRTRQETQYF

clone size: -
J gene: TRBJ2-5
D gene: -
V gene: TRBV20-1
CDR3 DNA: TGCAGTGCTCAATACTCAGGGGAATCAGAGACCCAGTACTTC
CDR3 protein: CSAQYSGESETQYF

clone size: many
J gene: TRBJ1-2
D gene: -
V gene: TRBV19
CDR3 DNA: TGTGCCAGTAGTATCGGGACAACTAACTATGGCTACACCTTC
CDR3 protein: CASSIGTTNYGYTF

clone size: -
J gene: TRBJ1-2
D gene: -
V gene: TRBV7-3
CDR3 DNA: TGTGCCAGCAGCCCGGAGATCGGCGCGCGAGGATATGGCTACACCTTC
CDR3 protein: CASSPEIGARGYGYTF

clone size: -
J gene: TRBJ2-2
D gene: -
V gene: TRBV6-5
CDR3 DNA: TGTGCCAGCAGTTTCAGGGTGAACACCGGGGAGCTGTTTTTT
CDR3 protein: CASSFRVNTGELFF

clone size: many
J gene: TRBJ1-1
D gene: -
V gene: TRBV20-1
CDR3 DNA: TGCAGTGCTAGCGGGAGAGAGGCTGAAGCTTTCTTT
CDR3 protein: CSASGREAEAFF

clone size: -
J gene: TRBJ2-5
D gene: TRBD2
V gene: TRBV12-3/TRBV12-4
CDR3 DNA: TGTGCCAGCACCCCTAGCGGGTATACGACCCAGTACTTC
CDR3 protein: CASTPSGYTTQYF

clone size: many
J gene: TRBJ2-2
D gene: -
V gene: TRBV11-2
CDR3 DNA: TGTGCCAGCAGCTTCATACCGTCCGGAAACACCGGGGAGCTGTTTTTT
CDR3 protein: CASSFIPSGNTGELFF

clone size: many
J gene: TRBJ2-4
D gene: -
V gene: TRBV12-3/TRBV12-4
CDR3 DNA: TGTGCCAGCAGTCTCCGGGCCAAAAACATTCAGTACTTC
CDR3 protein: CASSLRAKNIQYF

clone size: -
J gene: TRBJ2-7
D gene: -
V gene: TRBV5-1
CDR3 DNA: TGCGCCAGCAGGGAGGCGATTAGCTCCTACGAGCAGTACTTC
CDR3 protein: CASREAISSYEQYF

clone size: many
J gene: TRBJ1-2
D gene: TRBD1
V gene: TRBV19
CDR3 DNA: TGTGCCAGTAGTATAGAGGGGACAGGCAACTATGGCTACACCTTC
CDR3 protein: CASSIEGTGNYGYTF

clone size: many
J gene: TRBJ1-1
D gene: -
V gene: TRBV13
CDR3 DNA: TGTGCCAGCAGCTCATCCCCACGGACAGAAGATCGGACTTTCTTT
CDR3 protein: CASSSSPRTEDRTFF

clone size: many
J gene: TRBJ1-2
D gene: -
V gene: TRBV2
CDR3 DNA: TGTGCCAGCACGCAGGCTCGTGCCTATGGCTACACCTTC
CDR3 protein: CASTQARAYGYTF

clone size: many
J gene: TRBJ2-7
D gene: -
V gene: TRBV6-1
CDR3 DNA: TGTGCCGGCAGTGGACGGTCAGGGGCGCTGTACTTC
CDR3 protein: CAGSGRSGALYF

clone size: -
J gene: TRBJ2-7
D gene: TRBD1
V gene: TRBV28
CDR3 DNA: TGTGCCAGCAGTACCAGACAGGGGGCCAACGAGCAGTACTTC
CDR3 protein: CASSTRQGANEQYF

clone size: few
J gene: TRBJ1-5
D gene: -
V gene: TRBV24-1
CDR3 DNA: TGTGCCACCAGTGGCCGCTCTAGGCAGCCCCAGCATTTT
CDR3 protein: CATSGRSRQPQHF

clone size: -
J gene: TRBJ1-5
D gene: -
V gene: TRBV6-1
CDR3 DNA: TGTGCCAGCAGTGTCCAGGTTTATAGCAATCAGCCCCAGCATTTT
CDR3 protein: CASSVQVYSNQPQHF

clone size: -
J gene: TRBJ2-5
D gene: -
V gene: TRBV7-2
CDR3 DNA: TGTGCCAGCAGCCCCGCCACCCATCGAGAGACCCAGTACTTC
CDR3 protein: CASSPATHRETQYF

clone size: many
J gene: TRBJ2-7
D gene: -
V gene: TRBV15
CDR3 DNA: TGTGCCACCAGCAGTCGGGGGTCCGAGCAGTACTTC
CDR3 protein: CATSSRGSEQYF

clone size: many
J gene: TRBJ2-7
D gene: TRBD1
V gene: TRBV6-5
CDR3 DNA: TGTGCCAGCAGTAGGCCGGGACAGGACTCTTACGAGCAGTACTTC
CDR3 protein: CASSRPGQDSYEQYF

clone size: many
J gene: TRBJ2-7
D gene: -
V gene: TRBV6-1
CDR3 DNA: TGTGCCAGCAGCCCGGAGAGGACTACCATATACGAGCAGTACTTC
CDR3 protein: CASSPERTTIYEQYF

clone size: -
J gene: TRBJ2-5
D gene: -
V gene: TRBV11-2
CDR3 DNA: TGTGCCAGCAGCTTAGACCTCGTCCAGACCCAGTACTTC
CDR3 protein: CASSLDLVQTQYF

clone size: -
J gene: TRBJ1-3
D gene: -
V gene: TRBV4-2
CDR3 DNA: TGTGCCAGCAGCCAAGAGTGGGGGGTTGGAAACACCATATATTTT
CDR3 protein: CASSQEWGVGNTIYF